The 9 T cell receptor beta chains below come from one sample, sequenced in a study of early T cells in non-severe SARS-CoV-2 infection. TCRdb itself ran the 5' RACE reads through MiXCR, one entry per CDR3 protein. Here the sample spans fewer than 80,000 distinct CDR3 sequences, roughly 13% being singletons. Sequencing used whole blood. Receptors were obtained from an adult who was a healthcare worker with PCR-confirmed SARS-CoV-2 infection or an uninfected control (not recorded which).

This clonotype was detected ten times or more. The chain joins TRBV4-1 to TRBJ1-3, with a tentative D call TRBD1 (5 bases). The ends were cut back, 4 bases at V and 0 bases at J, with 16 bases in the middle. This CDR3 is 17 amino acids long. The germline CDR1 and CDR2 sequences are MGHRA and YSYEKL. The CDR3 bases are TGCGCCAGCAGCCCAGGGAGTCTGGGGACCTCTGGAAACACCATATATTTT. Translated, it gives CASSPGSLGTSGNTIYF.

There are a few counts of this clonotype. V gene TRBV10-3 combines with J gene TRBJ2-6; the D is unclear. Germline V CDR1 and CDR2: ENHRY, SYGVKD. The CDR3 runs 15 residues. V was shortened by 4 bases and J by 1 base, with 8 bases between the two germline ends. The CDR3 DNA sequence: TGTGCCATCAGTGGGGGAAGATCTGGGGCCAACGTCCTGACTTTC. Protein product: CAISGGRSGANVLTF.

This clonotype was picked up many times. This chain links TRBV9 with TRBJ2-5; D is uncertain. CDR1 and CDR2 (germline): SGDLS, YYNGEE. CDR3 length: 13 amino acids. Deletions cut 5 bases from V and 5 bases from J, with 13 bases between. This CDR3 reads CASSYRTGETQYF. CDR3 in DNA: TGTGCCAGCAGTTATCGGACGGGCGAGACCCAGTACTTC.

The rearrangement uses TRBV29-1 and TRBJ1-1; a possible D gene is TRBD1 (6 bases). Trimming took off 7 bases at V and 5 bases at J, with 17 bases between the two ends. CDR1 is SQVTM and CDR2 is ANQGSEA in the germline V gene. CDR3 length equals 13 residues. The CDR3 DNA sequence: TGCAGCGCCTTGAGGGGGGCGGGTACTGAAGCTTTCTTT. This translates into CSALRGAGTEAFF. Drawing the rest from reference TRBV29-1 and TRBJ1-1, the complete variable domain is SAVISQKPSRDICQRGTSLTIQCQVDSQVTMMFWYRQQPGQSLTLIATANQGSEATYESGFVIDKFPISRPNLTFSTLTVSNMSPEDSSIYLCSALRGAGTEAFFGQGTRLTVV.

As for this clonotype: Mismatch with germline at one junction end may stem from a read error. The V gene is TRBV4-1, the J gene TRBJ2-7; 15 bases are shared with TRBD2. The germline V gene has CDR1 MGHRA and CDR2 YSYEKL. The CDR3 length is 15 residues. The CDR3 DNA is TGCGCCAGCAGCCGCTTGGGGACTAGCGGGAGGCCCCCGTTTTTC. It specifies CASSRLGTSGRPPFF.

This chain uses TRBV6-1 with TRBJ1-6, with D hard to call. Trimming pared 4 bases from V and 6 bases from J, leaving 7 bases between. Germline CDR1 and CDR2: MNHNS and SASEGT. The length of the CDR3 is 13 residues. CDR3 sequence: CASSGAGNSPLHF. The CDR3 nucleotides are TGTGCCAGCAGTGGAGCAGGTAATTCACCCCTCCACTTT.

The chain is built from TRBV29-1 and TRBJ2-5; D is perhaps TRBD1 or TRBD2 (6 bases each). The germline V and J ends were trimmed by 4 bases and 5 bases, with 14 bases remaining between them. The CDR3 runs 13 residues. CDR1 and CDR2 from the germline V gene are SQVTM and ANQGSEA. CDR3 protein: CSVAWGAPETQYF. The CDR3 DNA follows: TGCAGCGTTGCATGGGGGGCGCCCGAGACCCAGTACTTC.

This clonotype showed up many times. The rearrangement links TRBV12-3 or TRBV12-4 to TRBJ2-7; 10 nucleotides align to TRBD1. J lost 7 bases, V lost 5 bases, and 5 bases had no gene match. The CDR3 totals 13 residues. The CDR3 DNA reads TGTGCCAGCAGTCCTTGGACAGGGGGTGAGCAGTACTTC. As protein: CASSPWTGGEQYF.

This clonotype was seen at least ten times. This chain uses TRBV5-1 with TRBJ2-1, with 9 bases that match TRBD2. V gave up 4 bases and J gave up 6 bases; unmatched junction bases: 8. Germline CDR1 and CDR2: SGHRS and YFSETQ. The CDR3 consists of 15 residues. CDR3 sequence reads: CASSPYSGGVNEQFF. CDR3 in DNA: TGCGCCAGCAGCCCGTATAGCGGGGGAGTCAATGAGCAGTTCTTC. The full variable domain, its missing parts supplied by reference TRBV5-1 and TRBJ2-1, is KAGVTQTPRYLIKTRGQQVTLSCSPISGHRSVSWYQQTPGQGLQFLFEYFSETQRNKGNFPGRFSGRQFSNSRSEMNVSTLELGDSALYLCASSPYSGGVNEQFFGPGTRLTVL.